What follows is one TCR beta chain and its context. Its antigen is undetermined. PCR employed 60 Vbeta and 13 Jbeta primers. This table comes from immunoSEQ multiplex PCR, and its TCRdb copy is limited to in-frame clones, with some not included. The table has some 150,000 clones, 70% to 85% seen once. CDR3 length equals 18 residues. CDR1 SEHNR and CDR2 FQNEAQ come from the germline V gene (reference sequence). V was trimmed by 5 bases and J by 2 bases, leaving 25 bases between them. The data belong to a study of cytomegalovirus exposure and HLA in healthy donors. Study summary: Genotyping of 300 to 450 donors showed that about 84% belonged to the Caucasian-associated ancestry cluster. Study results and limitations: For most TCR sequences rarity was the rule, although some public TCRs occurred in many donors.

Sequences were obtained from PBMCs. The chain combines TRBV7-9 with TRBJ2-7; TRBD2 might be the D (5 bases). This TCR was recovered from a man younger than 45 in good health and CMV-seronegative. The CDR3 bases are TGTGCCAGCAGCCCGTCCGGGCTAGCCGCCGAGTTTACCTACGAGCAGTACTTC. Amino acids: CASSPSGLAAEFTYEQYF.